The source of this TCR beta chain is a study of blood T cells in healthy people across ages (dated by TCRdb to between 2014 and 2017). In the study overall: In model experiments, roughly one uniquely barcoded TCR beta cDNA molecule per two T cells was captured by template switching. Donors were grouped into four age groups: young (average roughly 17 years), middle-aged (roughly 40), aged (roughly 62) and long-lived (about 82). Donors of different ages were randomly distributed across sequencing lanes to avoid experimental bias. The study measured age-related changes in TCR beta repertoire diversity using deep sequencing normalized with unique cDNA molecular identifiers. Using the same blood draw, the study looked at two additional independent replicas of 1 million unique cDNA reads for two donors, one aged 18 to 30 and the other aged 80 or older. Beyond this particular receptor, the publication reports: Conclusive comparison of naive and antigen-experienced compartments was prevented by the profiling of bulk unsorted PBMCs. The long-lived group showed more naive CD4+ T cells, fewer expanded clones and increased TCR diversity than the aged group, suggesting age selection. Because the CMV infection status of the donors was unknown, age-related changes in expanded clonotypes may potentially have been confounded. Observed TCR beta diversity per million T cells fell roughly linearly with age, and a significant reduction was already apparent by age about 36. The percentage of naive T cells measured by flow cytometry correlated strongly with observed TCR beta diversity. Total diversity estimates from one million sequenced T cells were considered lower bounds and underestimates.

V lost 5 bases and J lost 3 bases; the stretch between them is 18 bases long. Taken from cysteine to phenylalanine, the CDR3 has 16 residues. Only the CDR3 DNA is retained, 48 bases long and in frame from the first base. The 35 to 40 donors, aged roughly 6 to 95 years, were systemically healthy Caucasian individuals from Russia. Each donor gave roughly 9 milliliters of peripheral blood, drawn into EDTA-treated Vacutainer tubes. Ficoll-Paque density-gradient centrifugation was used to isolate PBMCs, with at least 6 million obtained per sample. Trizol reagent was used to extract total RNA from the PBMCs, yielding at least 6 micrograms per sample. Naive CD45RAhigh/CD27high T cell percentages were measured by flow cytometry on a PBMC aliquot from every donor. The library was obtained by 5' RACE. The sample was run on an Illumina HiSeq 2500. A second PCR of about 6 to 11 cycles was performed with a sample-barcoded 5' primer and a J-beta primer mix. A template-switch 5' adaptor carrying 12 random nucleotides introduced a unique molecular identifier onto each TCR beta cDNA molecule. Each sample yielded at least 2.5 million CDR3-containing paired-end reads. First-strand cDNA synthesis was performed from all RNA using the Mint cDNA synthesis kit, with priming by a TRBC-specific oligonucleotide. Following uracil-DNA glycosylase treatment, a first 18-cycle PCR with universal primers M1SS and BC2_uni_R was performed on all cDNA. Concerning the study's data processing: Each sample was normalized by randomly selecting 1 million high-quality reads, each carrying a distinct molecular identifier. Instead of being binned into consensus sequences, reads that shared molecular identifiers were thrown out. MiTCR, run with a Q25 quality threshold and the strictest error-elimination algorithm, handled CDR3 identification, clonotype clustering and error correction. Lower-bound total TCR beta diversity was estimated with a nonparametric unseen species model using Euler transformation. TCRdb trimmed the raw reads at Q25, called clones with MiXCR and kept productive beta chains. Identical CDR3 proteins give one entry, which carries the most common genes and DNA. For this entry, the V and J calls and clone size follow TCRdb and not the study's own pipeline. The sample data list some 690,000 distinct CDR3 sequences, and approximately 21% of these were observed just once. The leading ten clones occupy around a fifth of the sample.

This clonotype was found once. Its specific antigen is unknown. The sample holds no much larger clone one base away, and base qualities are not on file. Resting on one read, the evidence is weak. Specimen: blood. The TCR was taken from a man in his 70s in good health. This chain joins TRBV12-3 or TRBV12-4 to TRBJ2-3, and perhaps TRBD2 as D gene, on 6 matching bases. The bases are TGTGCCAGCAGTCCGCGGGTACTAGCAGGGACAGATACGCAGTATTTT. Translated, this is CASSPRVLAGTDTQYF.